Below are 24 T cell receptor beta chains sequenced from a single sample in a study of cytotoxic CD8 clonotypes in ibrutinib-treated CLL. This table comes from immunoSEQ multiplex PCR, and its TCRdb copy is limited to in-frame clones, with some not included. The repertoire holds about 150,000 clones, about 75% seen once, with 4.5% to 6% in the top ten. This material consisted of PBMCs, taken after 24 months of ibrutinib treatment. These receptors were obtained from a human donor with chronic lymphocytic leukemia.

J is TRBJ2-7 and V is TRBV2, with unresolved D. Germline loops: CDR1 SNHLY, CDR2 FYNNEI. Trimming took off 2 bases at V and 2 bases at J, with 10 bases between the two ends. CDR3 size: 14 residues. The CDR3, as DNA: TGTGCCAGCAGTGAAAGGTCGACGACCTACGAGCAGTACTTC. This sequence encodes CASSERSTTYEQYF.

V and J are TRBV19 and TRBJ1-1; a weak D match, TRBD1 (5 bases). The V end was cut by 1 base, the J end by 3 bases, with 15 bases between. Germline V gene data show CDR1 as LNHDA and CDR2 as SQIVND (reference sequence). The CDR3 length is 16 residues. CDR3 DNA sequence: TGTGCCAGTAGTATAGGGGACGGCCAAATGGACACTGAAGCTTTCTTT. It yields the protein CASSIGDGQMDTEAFF.

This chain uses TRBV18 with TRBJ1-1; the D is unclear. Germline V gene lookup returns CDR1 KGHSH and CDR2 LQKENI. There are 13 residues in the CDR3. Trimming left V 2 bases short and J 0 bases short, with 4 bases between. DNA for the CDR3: TGTGCCAGCTCACCAGGGTTGAACACTGAAGCTTTCTTT. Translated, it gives CASSPGLNTEAFF.

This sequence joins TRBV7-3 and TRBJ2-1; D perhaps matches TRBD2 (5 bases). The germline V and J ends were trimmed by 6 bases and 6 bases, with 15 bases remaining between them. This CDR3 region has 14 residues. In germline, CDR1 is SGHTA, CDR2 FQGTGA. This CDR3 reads CASRAEVGGNEQFF. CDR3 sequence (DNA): TGTGCCAGCAGAGCGGAGGTGGGTGGCAATGAGCAGTTCTTC.

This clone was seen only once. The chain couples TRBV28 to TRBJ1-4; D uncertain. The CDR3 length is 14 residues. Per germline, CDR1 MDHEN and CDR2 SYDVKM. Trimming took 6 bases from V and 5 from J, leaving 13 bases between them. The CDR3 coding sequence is TGTGCCAGCAGACCACACCTATTGAATGAAAAACTGTTTTTT. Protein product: CASRPHLLNEKLFF. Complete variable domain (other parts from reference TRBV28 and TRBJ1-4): DVKVTQSSRYLVKRTGEKVFLECVQDMDHENMFWYRQDPGLGLRLIYFSYDVKMKEKGDIPEGYSVSREKKERFSLILESASTNQTSMYLCASRPHLLNEKLFFGSGTQLSVL.

CDR3 in amino acids: CASSLGGGQFF. CDR3 sequence (DNA): TGTGCCAGCAGCTTAGGAGGGGGGCAGTTCTTC. The rearrangement links TRBV7-2 to TRBJ2-1; TRBD1 might be the D (6 bases). There are 11 residues in the CDR3. The V end lost 1 base, the J end lost 12 bases, and 7 bases lay between the germline ends. Germline CDR1 is SGHTA and CDR2 is FQGNSA.

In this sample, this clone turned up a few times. Here the CDR3 reads CASSLFVGRNLYF. CDR3 nucleotides: TGTGCCAGCAGCTTGTTTGTCGGCAGGAATTTGTACTTC. The V call is TRBV5-6, the J call TRBJ2-7; no definite D call. Germline V gene sequence: CDR1 SGHDT, CDR2 YYEEEE. V was trimmed by 1 base and J by 12 bases, leaving 17 bases between them. This CDR3 comprises 13 residues. The full variable domain, its missing parts supplied by reference TRBV5-6 and TRBJ2-7, is DAGVTQSPTHLIKTRGQQVTLRCSPKSGHDTVSWYQQALGQGPQFIFQYYEEEERQRGNFPDRFSGHQFPNYSSELNVNALLLGDSALYLCASSLFVGRNLYFGPGTRLTVT.

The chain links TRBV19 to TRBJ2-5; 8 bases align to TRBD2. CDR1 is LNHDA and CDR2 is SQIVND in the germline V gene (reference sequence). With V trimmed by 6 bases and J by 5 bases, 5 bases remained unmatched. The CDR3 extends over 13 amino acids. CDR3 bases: TGTGCCAGTAGGGGACTAGGGCTGGAGACCCAGTACTTC. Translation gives CASRGLGLETQYF.

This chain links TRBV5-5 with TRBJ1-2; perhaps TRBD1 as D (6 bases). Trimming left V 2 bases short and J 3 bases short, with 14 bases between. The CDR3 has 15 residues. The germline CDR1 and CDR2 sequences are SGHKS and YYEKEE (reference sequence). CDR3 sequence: CASSFGGQIHYGYTF. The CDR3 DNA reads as TGTGCCAGCAGCTTCGGCGGACAGATCCACTATGGCTACACCTTC.

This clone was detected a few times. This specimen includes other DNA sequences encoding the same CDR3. The CDR3 region is CASSLAGGDEKLFF. For the CDR3, the DNA is TGCGCCAGCAGCTTGGCAGGGGGTGATGAAAAACTGTTTTTT. The chain is built from TRBV5-1 and TRBJ1-4; TRBD1 aligns across 7 bases. Germline V gene lookup returns CDR1 SGHRS and CDR2 YFSETQ. The CDR3 contains 14 residues. Germline trimming cut 0 bases from V and 6 bases from J; bases unmatched to any gene: 2.

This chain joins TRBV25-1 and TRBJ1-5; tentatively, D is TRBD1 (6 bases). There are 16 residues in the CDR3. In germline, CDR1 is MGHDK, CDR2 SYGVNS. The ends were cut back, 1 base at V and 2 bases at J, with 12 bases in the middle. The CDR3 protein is CASSESGRGGNQPQHF. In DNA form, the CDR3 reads TGTGCCAGCAGTGAATCGGGCAGGGGAGGCAATCAGCCCCAGCATTTT. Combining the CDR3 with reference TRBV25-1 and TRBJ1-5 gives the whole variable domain EADIYQTPRYLVIGTGKKITLECSQTMGHDKMYWYQQDPGMELHLIHYSYGVNSTEKGDLSSESTVSRIRTEHFPLTLESARPSHTSQYLCASSESGRGGNQPQHFGDGTRLSIL.

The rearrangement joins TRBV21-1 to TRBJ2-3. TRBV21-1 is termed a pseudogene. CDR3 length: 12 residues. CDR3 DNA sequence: TGTGCCAGCAGCAAAGTCGAAGATACGCAGTATTTT. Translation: CASSKVEDTQYF.

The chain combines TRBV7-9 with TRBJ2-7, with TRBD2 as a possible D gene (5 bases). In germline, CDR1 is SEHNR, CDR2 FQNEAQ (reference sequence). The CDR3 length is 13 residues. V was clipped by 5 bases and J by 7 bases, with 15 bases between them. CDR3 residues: CASSSRENREQYF. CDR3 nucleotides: TGTGCCAGCAGCAGCCGGGAAAACCGGGAGCAGTACTTC.

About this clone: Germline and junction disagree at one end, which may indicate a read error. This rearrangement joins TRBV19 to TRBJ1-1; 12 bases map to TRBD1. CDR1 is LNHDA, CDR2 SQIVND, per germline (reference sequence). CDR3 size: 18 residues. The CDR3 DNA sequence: TGTGCCAGTAGTTTAGACGGGACAGGGGGCATCGGGGACACTGAAGCTTTCTTT. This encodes CASSLDGTGGIGDTEAFF.

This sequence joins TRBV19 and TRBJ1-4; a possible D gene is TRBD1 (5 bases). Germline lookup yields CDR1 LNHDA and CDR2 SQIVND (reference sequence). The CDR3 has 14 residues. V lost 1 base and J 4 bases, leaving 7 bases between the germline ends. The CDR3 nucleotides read TGTGCCAGTAGTATAGGACAGAGTAATGAAAAACTGTTTTTT. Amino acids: CASSIGQSNEKLFF.

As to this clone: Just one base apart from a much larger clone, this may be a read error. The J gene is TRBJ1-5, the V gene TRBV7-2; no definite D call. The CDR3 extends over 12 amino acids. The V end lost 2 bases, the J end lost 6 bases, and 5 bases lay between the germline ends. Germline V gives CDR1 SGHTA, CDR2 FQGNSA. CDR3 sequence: CASSLMGQPQHF. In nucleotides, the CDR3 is TGTGCCAGCAGCTTAATGGGTCAGCCCCAGCATTTT. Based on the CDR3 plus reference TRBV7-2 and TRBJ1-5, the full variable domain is GAGVSQSPSNKVTEKGKDVELRCDPISGHTALYWYRQSLGQGLEFLIYFQGNSAPDKSGLPSDRFSAERTGGSVSTLTIQRTQQEDSAVYLCASSLMGQPQHFGDGTRLSIL.

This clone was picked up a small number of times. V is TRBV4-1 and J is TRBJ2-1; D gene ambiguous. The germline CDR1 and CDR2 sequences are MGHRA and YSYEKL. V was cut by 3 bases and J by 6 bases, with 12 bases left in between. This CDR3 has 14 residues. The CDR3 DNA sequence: TGCGCCAGCAGCCAGGATGACACTCCCAATGAGCAGTTCTTC. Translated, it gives CASSQDDTPNEQFF.

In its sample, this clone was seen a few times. CDR3 amino acids: CARSCPPPTDLNTEAFF. The CDR3 DNA follows: TGTGCCAGAAGCTGCCCACCCCCGACAGACCTGAACACTGAAGCTTTCTTT. The chain has TRBV5-3 and TRBJ1-1, with D possibly TRBD1 on 5 matching bases. Being an ORF, TRBV5-3 has a function that is uncertain. Trimming left V 3 bases short and J 0 bases short, with 18 bases between. The CDR3 is made up of 17 amino acids.

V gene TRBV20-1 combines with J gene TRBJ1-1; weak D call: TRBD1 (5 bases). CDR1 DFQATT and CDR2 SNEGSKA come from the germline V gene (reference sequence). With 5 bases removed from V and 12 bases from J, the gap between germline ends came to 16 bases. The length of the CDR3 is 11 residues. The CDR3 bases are TGCAGTGCTGACCCCGGGACGGGAACTTTCTTT. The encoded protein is CSADPGTGTFF.

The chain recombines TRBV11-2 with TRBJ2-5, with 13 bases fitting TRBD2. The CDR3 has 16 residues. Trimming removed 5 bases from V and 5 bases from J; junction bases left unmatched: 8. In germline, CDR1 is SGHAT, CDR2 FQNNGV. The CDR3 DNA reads TGTGCCAGCAGCACTACCGGGACTAGCGGGGTTGAGACCCAGTACTTC. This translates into CASSTTGTSGVETQYF. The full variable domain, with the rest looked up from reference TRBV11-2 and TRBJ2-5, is EAGVAQSPRYKIIEKRQSVAFWCNPISGHATLYWYQQILGQGPKLLIQFQNNGVVDDSQLPKDRFSAERLKGVDSTLKIQPAKLEDSAVYLCASSTTGTSGVETQYFGPGTRLLVL.

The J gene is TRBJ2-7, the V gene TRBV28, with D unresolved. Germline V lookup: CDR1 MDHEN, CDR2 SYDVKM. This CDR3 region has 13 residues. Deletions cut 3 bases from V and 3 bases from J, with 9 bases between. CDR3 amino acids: CASSFPDDYEQYF. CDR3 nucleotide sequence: TGTGCCAGCAGTTTTCCCGATGACTACGAGCAGTACTTC.

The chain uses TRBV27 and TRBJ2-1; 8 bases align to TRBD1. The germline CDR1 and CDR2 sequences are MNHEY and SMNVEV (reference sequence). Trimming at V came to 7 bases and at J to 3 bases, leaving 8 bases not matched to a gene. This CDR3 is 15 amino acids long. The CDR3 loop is CASTADRGGYNEQFF. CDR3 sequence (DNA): TGTGCCAGCACCGCAGACAGGGGAGGCTACAATGAGCAGTTCTTC.

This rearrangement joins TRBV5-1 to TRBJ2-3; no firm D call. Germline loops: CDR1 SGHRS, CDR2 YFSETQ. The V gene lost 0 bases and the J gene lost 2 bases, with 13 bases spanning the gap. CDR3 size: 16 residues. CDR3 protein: CASSLGQEPLTDTQYF. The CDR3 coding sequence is TGCGCCAGCAGCTTGGGGCAGGAGCCCCTCACAGATACGCAGTATTTT. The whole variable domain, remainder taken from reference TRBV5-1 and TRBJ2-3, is KAGVTQTPRYLIKTRGQQVTLSCSPISGHRSVSWYQQTPGQGLQFLFEYFSETQRNKGNFPGRFSGRQFSNSRSEMNVSTLELGDSALYLCASSLGQEPLTDTQYFGPGTRLTVL.

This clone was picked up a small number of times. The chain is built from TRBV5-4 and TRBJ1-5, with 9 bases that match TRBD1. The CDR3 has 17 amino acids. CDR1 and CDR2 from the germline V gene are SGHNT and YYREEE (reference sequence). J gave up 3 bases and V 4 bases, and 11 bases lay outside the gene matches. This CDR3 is CASSPHRGPKYNQPQHF. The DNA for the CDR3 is TGTGCCAGCAGCCCGCACAGGGGGCCTAAATACAATCAGCCCCAGCATTTT.